This T cell receptor beta chain comes out of a study of T cell therapy after organ transplantation. Study-level findings and limits: Reconstitution after therapy seemingly combined transferred and product-undetected endogenous clonotypes.

These transplant recipients had drug-resistant or recurrent cytomegalovirus infection. This table comes from immunoSEQ multiplex PCR, and its TCRdb copy is limited to in-frame clones, with some not included. The data contain approximately 52,000 clones, 94% of them seen just once; the ten biggest clones take up around 3.2%. To note about this clone: Its specificity is not known.

Germline loops: CDR1 MNHNY, CDR2 SVGAGI (reference sequence). This CDR3 has 16 amino acids. Trimming took off 3 bases at V and 2 bases at J, with 14 bases between the two ends. The gene calls are TRBV6-6 and TRBJ2-1, with D unresolved. This TCR derives from a human patient who had received a solid organ transplant and had CMV disease. Sequencing used CD8+ T cells from blood, obtained before autologous CMV-specific T cell therapy. The DNA of the CDR3 is TGTGCCAGCAGTTATTCCGACCTCTCGGCCTACAATGAGCAGTTCTTC. Amino acid sequence: CASSYSDLSAYNEQFF.